This is a list of T cell receptor beta chains from one sample in a study of cytomegalovirus exposure and HLA in healthy donors. Assay used: immunoSEQ multiplex PCR; TCRdb lists only in-frame clones, some missing. The sample includes about 110,000 clones, roughly 80% seen only once; the top ten take around 3.9%. The sequencing sample was made of PBMCs. These receptor sequences come from a woman in her forties in good health and CMV-seronegative. Each CDR3 is given without its conserved first and last residue. Expanded clones get a size class; other rows say once, few or many, or leave the size out.

size: once; V: TRBV7-9; length: 13; CDR3: ASSFSRGTQSEQY
size: .; V: TRBV29-1; length: 12; CDR3: SVGDRGLGQPQH
size: .; V: TRBV5-1; length: 14; CDR3: ASKRPSGGGTDTQY
size: .; V: TRBV5-1; length: 12; CDR3: ASSYQTGETEAF
size: .; V: TRBV18; length: 11; CDR3: ASSPDGTSEAF
size: once; V: TRBV5-1; length: 16; CDR3: ASSLARFGGGHLNEQF
size: .; V: TRBV30; length: 15; CDR3: AWTPSGLAGVTDTQY
size: .; V: TRBV11-2; length: 15; CDR3: ASSLGGSLAGYNEQF
size: .; V: TRBV4-3; length: 15; CDR3: ASSQDYGTAGANALT
size: .; V: TRBV19; length: 10; CDR3: ASSPRDYGYT
size: .; V: TRBV6-1; length: 11; CDR3: ATEREGKETQY
size: .; V: TRBV21-1; length: 14; CDR3: ASSSGGQGGTGELF
size: once; V: TRBV5-1; length: 13; CDR3: ASSSGTYASYEQY
size: .; V: TRBV6-5; length: 13; CDR3: ASRWKGGPQETQY
size: .; V: TRBV5-1; length: 15; CDR3: ASSLTRGTGETGELF
size: few; V: TRBV5-8; length: 12; CDR3: ASSLGLLAYEQY
size: few; V: TRBV11-2; length: 13; CDR3: ASSFLSGTAFEQY
size: .; V: TRBV7-2; length: 10; CDR3: ASSLVGEKLF
size: few; V: TRBV4-3; length: 12; CDR3: ASSQDRGSWKLF
size: .; V: TRBV6-1; length: 15; CDR3: ASSGPGTGGTQDTQY
size: once; V: TRBV28; length: 12; CDR3: ASSSGTTNYGYT
size: .; V: TRBV9; length: 13; CDR3: ASSVATANYNEQF
size: .; V: TRBV9; length: 16; CDR3: ASSPGEMGGPSTDTQY
size: few; V: TRBV2; length: 14; CDR3: ASSEATGAFSYEQY
size: .; V: TRBV6-5; length: 13; CDR3: ASSYGFGQGYEQY
size: once; V: TRBV11-1; length: 15; CDR3: ASSFNPGQAAAGELF
size: .; V: TRBV5-1; length: 13; CDR3: ASSSTGQRNTEAF
size: .; V: TRBV7-9; length: 11; CDR3: ASSLESNQPQH
size: once; V: TRBV4-1; length: 13; CDR3: ASSPWRTGDEKLF
size: once; V: TRBV7-3; length: 16; CDR3: ASSTPTSGGSSYNEQF
size: .; V: TRBV7-8; length: 12; CDR3: ASSLDRVDQPQH
size: .; V: TRBV9; length: 13; CDR3: ASSVGASGVDEQF
size: .; V: TRBV30; length: 13; CDR3: AWSPGGAPRQPQH
size: .; V: TRBV27; length: 15; CDR3: ASSFRFAGLRDNEQF
size: once; V: TRBV2; length: 12; CDR3: ASPVGGGTDTQY
size: .; V: TRBV7-9; length: 10; CDR3: ASSIQGSEQY
size: .; V: TRBV2; length: 13; CDR3: ASSEGTGDLYGYT
size: .; V: TRBV27; length: 13; CDR3: ASSLRRLAVNEQF
size: .; V: TRBV11-3; length: 11; CDR3: ASSVSLADTQY
size: .; V: TRBV11-2; length: 14; CDR3: ASSAEQGMNTGELF
size: .; V: TRBV4-2; length: 14; CDR3: ASSHGGQGLSDEQY
size: .; V: TRBV7-8; length: 15; CDR3: ASSERGVGGGNYGYT
size: .; V: TRBV11-3; length: 10; CDR3: ASSPGYNEQF
size: .; V: TRBV6-6; length: 11; CDR3: ASTRGGGTEAF
size: .; V: TRBV27; length: 13; CDR3: ASTWGGDSTDTQY
size: .; V: TRBV27; length: 11; CDR3: ASSFPGGREQF
size: .; V: TRBV7-9; length: 14; CDR3: ASSLVGATVSYEQY